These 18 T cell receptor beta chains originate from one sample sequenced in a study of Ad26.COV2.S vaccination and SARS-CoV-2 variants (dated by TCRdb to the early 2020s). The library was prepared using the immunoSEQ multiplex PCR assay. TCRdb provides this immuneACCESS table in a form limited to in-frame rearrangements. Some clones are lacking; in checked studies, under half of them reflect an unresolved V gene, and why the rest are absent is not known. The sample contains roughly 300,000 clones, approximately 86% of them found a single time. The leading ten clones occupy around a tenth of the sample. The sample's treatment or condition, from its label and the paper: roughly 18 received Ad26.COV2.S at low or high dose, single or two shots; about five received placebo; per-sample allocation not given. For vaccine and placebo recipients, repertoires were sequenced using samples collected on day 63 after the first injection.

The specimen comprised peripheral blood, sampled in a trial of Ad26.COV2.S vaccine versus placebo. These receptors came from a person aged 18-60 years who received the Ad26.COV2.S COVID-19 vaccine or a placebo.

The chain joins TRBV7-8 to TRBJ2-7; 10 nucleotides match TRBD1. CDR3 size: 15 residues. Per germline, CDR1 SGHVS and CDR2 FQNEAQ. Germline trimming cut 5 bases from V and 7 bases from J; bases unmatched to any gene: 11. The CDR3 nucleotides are TGTGCCAGCAGCAACAGCCGGGACAGGGGCTATGAGCAGTACTTC. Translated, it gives CASSNSRDRGYEQYF. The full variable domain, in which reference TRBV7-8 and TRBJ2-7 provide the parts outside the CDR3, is GAGVSQSPRYKVAKRGQDVALRCDPISGHVSLFWYQQALGQGPEFLTYFQNEAQLDKSGLPSDRFFAERPEGSVSTLKIQRTQQEDSAVYLCASSNSRDRGYEQYFGPGTRLTVT.

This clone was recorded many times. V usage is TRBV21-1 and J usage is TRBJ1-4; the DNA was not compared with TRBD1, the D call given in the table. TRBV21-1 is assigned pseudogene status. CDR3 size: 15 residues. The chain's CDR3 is CASSRGDRLGKKLFF. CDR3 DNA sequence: TGTGCCAGCAGTAGGGGGGACAGGCTAGGTAAAAAACTGTTTTTT.

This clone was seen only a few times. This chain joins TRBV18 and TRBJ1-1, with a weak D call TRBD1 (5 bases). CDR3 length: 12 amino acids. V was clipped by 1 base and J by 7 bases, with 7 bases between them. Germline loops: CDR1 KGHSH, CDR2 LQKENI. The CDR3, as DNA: TGTGCCAGCTCACCACAGGGGATTGAAGCTTTCTTT. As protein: CASSPQGIEAFF.

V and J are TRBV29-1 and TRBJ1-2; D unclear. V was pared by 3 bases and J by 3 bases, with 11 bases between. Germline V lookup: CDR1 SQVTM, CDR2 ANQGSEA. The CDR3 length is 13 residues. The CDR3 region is CSVESVQDYGYTF. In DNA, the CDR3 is TGCAGCGTTGAGTCTGTGCAGGACTATGGCTACACCTTC.

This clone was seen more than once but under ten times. CDR3 sequence (DNA): TGTGCCAGCAGCTTAGCCAATAGCAATCAGCCCCAGCATTTT. Residues: CASSLANSNQPQHF. The chain joins TRBV7-8 to TRBJ1-5, with D hard to call. Trimming took 0 bases from V and 0 from J, leaving 3 bases between them. Germline assignment: CDR1 SGHVS and CDR2 FQNEAQ. The CDR3 consists of 14 residues.

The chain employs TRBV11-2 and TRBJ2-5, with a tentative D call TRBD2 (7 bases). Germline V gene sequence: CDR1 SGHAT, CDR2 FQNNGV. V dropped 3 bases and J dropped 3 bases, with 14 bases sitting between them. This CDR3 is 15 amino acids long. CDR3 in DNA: TGTGCCAGCAGCTTGTGGGGGGGCCGAGAAGAGACCCAGTACTTC. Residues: CASSLWGGREETQYF.

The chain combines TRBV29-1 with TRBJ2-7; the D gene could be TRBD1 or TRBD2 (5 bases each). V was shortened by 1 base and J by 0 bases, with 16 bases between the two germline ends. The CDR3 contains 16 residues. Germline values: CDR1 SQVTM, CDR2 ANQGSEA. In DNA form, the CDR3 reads TGCAGCGTTGAAGGGGTCGGTGGGGGAAGCTCCTACGAGCAGTACTTC. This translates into CSVEGVGGGSSYEQYF.

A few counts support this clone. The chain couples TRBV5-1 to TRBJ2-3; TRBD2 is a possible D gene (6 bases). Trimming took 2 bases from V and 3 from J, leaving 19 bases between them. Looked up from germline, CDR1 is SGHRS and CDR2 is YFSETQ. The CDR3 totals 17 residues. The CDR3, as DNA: TGCGCCAGCAGCTTTTTCGGGGGAGAAGGAGCTACAGATACGCAGTATTTT. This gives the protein CASSFFGGEGATDTQYF.

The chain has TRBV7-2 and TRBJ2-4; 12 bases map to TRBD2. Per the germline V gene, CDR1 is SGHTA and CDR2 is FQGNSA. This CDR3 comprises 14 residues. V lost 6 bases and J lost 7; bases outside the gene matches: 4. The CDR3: CASSPGLAGNIQYF. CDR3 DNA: TGTGCCAGCAGTCCGGGACTAGCGGGTAACATTCAGTACTTC.

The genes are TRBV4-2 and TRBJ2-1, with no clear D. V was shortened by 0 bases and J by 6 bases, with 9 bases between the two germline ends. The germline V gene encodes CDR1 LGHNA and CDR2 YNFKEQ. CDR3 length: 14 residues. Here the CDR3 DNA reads TGTGCCAGCAGCCAAGATCGACCTGTCAATGAGCAGTTCTTC. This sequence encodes CASSQDRPVNEQFF.

The CDR3 DNA follows: TGCGCCAGCAGCCCCTATGGGGGAGGGAGCTACAATGAGCAGTTCTTC. The encoded protein is CASSPYGGGSYNEQFF. This chain joins TRBV4-3 and TRBJ2-1, with 7 bases aligning to TRBD2. V dropped 4 bases and J dropped 3; count of bases not matched to a gene: 9. The CDR3 is 16 residues long. Germline V gene data show CDR1 as LGHNA and CDR2 as YSLEER.

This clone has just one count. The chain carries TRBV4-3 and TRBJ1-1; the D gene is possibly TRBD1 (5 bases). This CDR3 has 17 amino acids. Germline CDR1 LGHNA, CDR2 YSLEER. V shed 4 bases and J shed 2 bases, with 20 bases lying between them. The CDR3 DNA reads TGCGCCAGCAGCCTATCCCTCGGTGGGACCTCCAACACTGAAGCTTTCTTT. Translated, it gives CASSLSLGGTSNTEAFF.

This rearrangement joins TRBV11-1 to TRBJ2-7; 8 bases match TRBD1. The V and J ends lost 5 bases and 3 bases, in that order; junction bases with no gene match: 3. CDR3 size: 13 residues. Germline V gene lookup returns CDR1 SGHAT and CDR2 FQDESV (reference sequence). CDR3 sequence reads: CASSRGQGYEQYF. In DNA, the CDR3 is TGTGCCAGCAGCCGCGGACAGGGCTACGAGCAGTACTTC.

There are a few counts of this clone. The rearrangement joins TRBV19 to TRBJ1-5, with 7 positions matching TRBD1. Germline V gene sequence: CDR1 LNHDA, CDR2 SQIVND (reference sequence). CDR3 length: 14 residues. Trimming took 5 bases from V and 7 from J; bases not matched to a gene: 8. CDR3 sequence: CASSVTGERQPQHF. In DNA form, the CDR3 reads TGTGCCAGTAGTGTTACAGGGGAGCGGCAGCCCCAGCATTTT.

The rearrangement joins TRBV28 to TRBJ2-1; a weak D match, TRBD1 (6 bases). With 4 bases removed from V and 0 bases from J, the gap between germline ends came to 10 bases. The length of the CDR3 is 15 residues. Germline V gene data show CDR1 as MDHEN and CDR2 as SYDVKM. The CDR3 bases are TGTGCCAGCAGTTACCAGGGGTTCTCCTACAATGAGCAGTTCTTC. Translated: CASSYQGFSYNEQFF.

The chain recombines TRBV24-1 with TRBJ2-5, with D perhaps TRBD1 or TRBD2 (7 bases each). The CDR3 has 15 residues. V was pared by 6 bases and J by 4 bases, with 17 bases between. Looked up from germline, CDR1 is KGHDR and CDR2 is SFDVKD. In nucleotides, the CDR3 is TGTGCCACCAGTTACAGGGGTTGGGGGGGAGAGACCCAGTACTTC. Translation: CATSYRGWGGETQYF.

The CDR3 loop reads CASSLIGSGNTIYF. As DNA, the CDR3 is TGTGCCAGCAGCTTGATCGGTTCTGGAAACACCATATATTTT. This chain links TRBV5-4 with TRBJ1-3, with no clear D. The germline CDR1 and CDR2 sequences are SGHNT and YYREEE (reference sequence). The CDR3 runs to 14 residues. The V end lost 1 base, the J end lost 1 base, and 6 bases lay between the germline ends.

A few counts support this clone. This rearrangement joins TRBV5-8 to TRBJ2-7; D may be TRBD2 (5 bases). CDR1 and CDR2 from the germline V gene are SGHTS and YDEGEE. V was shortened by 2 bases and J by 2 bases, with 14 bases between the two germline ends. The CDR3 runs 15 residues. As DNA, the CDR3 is TGTGCCAGCAGCTTACAGCGGAGGCCCCCCTACGAGCAGTACTTC. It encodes CASSLQRRPPYEQYF.